These 19 T cell receptor beta chains originate from one sample sequenced in a study of control samples from healthy donors and cancer patients. Assay: immunoSEQ multiplex PCR; the TCRdb copy retains only in-frame clones and omits some. Here the sample spans about 160,000 clones, about 94% being singletons. The sample comprised PBMCs. Source of these receptors: a man aged 55 to 70 with colorectal cancer.

V usage is TRBV11-2 and J usage is TRBJ2-5, with 8 nucleotides matching TRBD1. The junction had 7 bases not matched to a gene; V was cut back by 5 bases and J by 2 bases. CDR1 and CDR2 from the germline V gene are SGHAT and FQNNGV. This CDR3 is 15 amino acids long. The DNA for the CDR3 is TGTGCCAGCAGCGCGGGACAGGTGTTACAAGAGACCCAGTACTTC. It encodes CASSAGQVLQETQYF.

This clone came up once. The chain has TRBV11-2 and TRBJ1-3; D remains unclear. The CDR3 consists of 14 residues. From germline, CDR1 is SGHAT and CDR2 FQNNGV. V was clipped by 3 bases and J by 0 bases, with 6 bases between them. Here the CDR3 DNA reads TGTGCCAGCAGCTTGGTCTCCTCTGGAAACACCATATATTTT. Its translation: CASSLVSSGNTIYF.

V gene TRBV29-1 combines with J gene TRBJ2-5, with D possibly matching TRBD2 (5 bases). The CDR3 runs 14 residues. Germline CDR1 is SQVTM and CDR2 is ANQGSEA. V was clipped by 7 bases and J by 4 bases, with 19 bases between them. The CDR3 sequence: CSANPGSAGETQYF. The CDR3 DNA reads as TGCAGCGCCAACCCCGGTAGCGCGGGAGAGACCCAGTACTTC.

This clone was seen only once. The rearrangement links TRBV4-3 to TRBJ1-1, with unresolved D. The CDR3 has 12 amino acids. The ends were cut back, 1 base at V and 8 bases at J, with 8 bases in the middle. Germline loops: CDR1 LGHNA, CDR2 YSLEER. CDR3 loop: CASSQAAGEAFF. The CDR3 bases are TGCGCCAGCAGCCAAGCGGCAGGCGAAGCTTTCTTT.

The chain is built from TRBV7-2 and TRBJ1-1; TRBD1 might be the D (5 bases). Germline CDR1 reads SGHTA; CDR2 reads FQGNSA. CDR3 size: 15 residues. V was pared by 2 bases and J by 1 base, with 11 bases between. The CDR3 DNA reads as TGTGCCAGCAGCTTAACCGCGGACAAGAACACTGAAGCTTTCTTT. Protein product: CASSLTADKNTEAFF.

The chain joins TRBV6-1 to TRBJ2-3, with D perhaps being TRBD1 or TRBD2 (5 bases each). Germline assignment: CDR1 MNHNS and CDR2 SASEGT. This CDR3 comprises 16 residues. V was cut by 2 bases and J by 2 bases, with 14 bases left in between. The CDR3 here is CASSETPGSYTDTQYF. The CDR3 nucleotides are TGTGCCAGCAGTGAAACACCAGGGAGCTACACAGATACGCAGTATTTT.

This chain connects TRBV9 to TRBJ2-3; D is perhaps TRBD2 (6 bases). Trimming stripped 3 bases from V and 6 bases from J, with 11 bases between. The CDR3 has 13 amino acids. Germline CDR1 is SGDLS and CDR2 is YYNGEE. The CDR3 coding sequence is TGTGCCAGCAGCGGGTGGGAGGACGATACGCAGTATTTT. Translation: CASSGWEDDTQYF.

The V gene is TRBV11-2, the J gene TRBJ1-1, with unresolved D. The germline gives CDR1 SGHAT, CDR2 FQNNGV. Trimming left V 5 bases short and J 4 bases short, with 14 bases between. The CDR3 consists of 14 residues. The CDR3 DNA is TGTGCCAGCAGCCCGATTTCCCGGGGCACTGAAGCTTTCTTT. It translates to CASSPISRGTEAFF.

The V call is TRBV14, the J call TRBJ1-5; D remains ambiguous. The germline V and J ends were trimmed by 0 bases and 3 bases, with 18 bases remaining between them. CDR3 length: 18 residues. The V gene's germline CDR1 is SGHDN and CDR2 FVKESK. CDR3 DNA sequence: TGTGCCAGCAGCCAAGATCAAAACGGGGTATTGGACAATCAGCCCCAGCATTTT. It specifies CASSQDQNGVLDNQPQHF. Using reference TRBV14 and TRBJ1-5 for the parts outside the CDR3, the full variable domain is EAGVTQFPSHSVIEKGQTVTLRCDPISGHDNLYWYRRVMGKEIKFLLHFVKESKQDESGMPNNRFLAERTGGTYSTLKVQPAELEDSGVYFCASSQDQNGVLDNQPQHFGDGTRLSIL.

This clone was observed a single time. The gene calls are TRBV21-1 and TRBJ1-3; no check of the table's D call, TRBD1, against the DNA was made. TRBV21-1 is marked as a pseudogene. The CDR3 has 16 amino acids. The CDR3 protein is CASSTREWISGNTIYF. CDR3 nucleotides: TGTGCCAGCAGCACCAGGGAATGGATCTCTGGAAACACCATATATTTT.

The genes are TRBV5-6 and TRBJ2-2; 9 nucleotides align to TRBD1. CDR1 and CDR2 from the germline V gene are SGHDT and YYEEEE. V shed 6 bases and J 6 bases; nucleotides not matched to a gene: 6. This CDR3 comprises 14 residues. The CDR3 DNA follows: TGTGCCAGCACCCTTTGGGACAGGGCCGGGGAGCTGTTTTTT. It is translated as CASTLWDRAGELFF. The full variable domain, with the rest looked up from reference TRBV5-6 and TRBJ2-2, is DAGVTQSPTHLIKTRGQQVTLRCSPKSGHDTVSWYQQALGQGPQFIFQYYEEEERQRGNFPDRFSGHQFPNYSSELNVNALLLGDSALYLCASTLWDRAGELFFGEGSRLTVL.

In DNA form, the CDR3 reads TGTGCCAGCAGCGTAGGACCCCAGACAGGGCACGGCTACACCTTC. This translates into CASSVGPQTGHGYTF. The chain couples TRBV9 to TRBJ1-2, with 7 nucleotides matching TRBD1. After removal of 0 bases from V and 8 bases from J, the junction contained 10 bases not matched to a gene. The CDR3 spans 15 residues. Per the germline V gene, CDR1 is SGDLS and CDR2 is YYNGEE.

The chain joins TRBV4-2 to TRBJ2-3, with 9 nucleotides matching TRBD2. V lost 0 bases, J lost 1 base, and 5 bases stayed unmatched. CDR1 is LGHNA, CDR2 YNFKEQ, per germline. This CDR3 spans 17 amino acids. The CDR3 sequence: CASSQDGSSGGTDTQYF. For the CDR3, the DNA is TGTGCCAGCAGCCAAGATGGGTCTAGCGGGGGCACAGATACGCAGTATTTT.

The chain uses TRBV29-1 and TRBJ1-2, with 10 bases matching TRBD1. From germline, CDR1 is SQVTM and CDR2 ANQGSEA. Trimming removed 7 bases from V and 2 bases from J; junction bases left unmatched: 4. This CDR3 is 13 amino acids long. The CDR3 DNA sequence: TGCAGCGCCCCGGGACAGGGGAACTATGGCTACACCTTC. Protein sequence: CSAPGQGNYGYTF. Full variable domain (remainder filled in from reference TRBV29-1 and TRBJ1-2): SAVISQKPSRDICQRGTSLTIQCQVDSQVTMMFWYRQQPGQSLTLIATANQGSEATYESGFVIDKFPISRPNLTFSTLTVSNMSPEDSSIYLCSAPGQGNYGYTFGSGTRLTVV.

Concerning this clone itself: Within the sample, other DNA sequences also encode this same CDR3. J is TRBJ2-1 and V is TRBV4-1; D might be TRBD2 (5 bases). Deletions cut 4 bases from V and 0 bases from J, with 13 bases between. CDR1 is MGHRA and CDR2 is YSYEKL in the germline V gene. The CDR3 is 16 amino acids. The DNA for the CDR3 is TGCGCCAGCAGCCCTGTGGACTCACGCTCCTACAATGAGCAGTTCTTC. Translating it yields CASSPVDSRSYNEQFF.

For this clone: This likely comes from a read error, as the CDR3 has no conserved phenylalanine or tryptophan at its end. Because the CDR3's place on the DNA is in doubt, the DNA is left out and the CDR3 is given as listed by TCRdb. The chain employs TRBV14 and TRBJ2-4; TRBD1, as called in the table, went unchecked against the DNA. CDR1 and CDR2 (germline): SGHDN, FVKESK. Ends included, the CDR3 has 11 residues. The CDR3 sequence: CASSQENRGKG.

The V and J genes are TRBV2 and TRBJ1-3; 8 bases are a match to TRBD1. CDR1 is SNHLY and CDR2 is FYNNEI in the germline V gene. CDR3 length: 14 amino acids. J gave up 4 bases and V 1 base, and 0 bases lay outside the gene matches. CDR3 nucleotides: TGTGCCAGCAGTGAAGGGACAGGGGGAAACACCATATATTTT. Amino acids: CASSEGTGGNTIYF.

The chain combines TRBV5-1 with TRBJ2-2, with D uncertain. Germline lookup yields CDR1 SGHRS and CDR2 YFSETQ. The CDR3 has 15 amino acids. Deletions cut 4 bases from V and 7 bases from J, with 17 bases between. As DNA, the CDR3 is TGCGCCAGCAGCCATACCGCGAGTAGTGACGGGGAGCTGTTTTTT. Its translation: CASSHTASSDGELFF.

This clone has just one count. The chain joins TRBV10-2 to TRBJ2-5; TRBD2 matches at 14 bases. CDR3 length: 16 residues. Trimming cost V 8 bases and J 5 bases; bases outside gene matches: 10. Germline V CDR1 and CDR2: WSHSY, SAAADI. CDR3 in DNA: TGCGCCAGCGCGCTGACTAGCGGGGGGGCGGGGGAGACCCAGTACTTC. Protein: CASALTSGGAGETQYF.